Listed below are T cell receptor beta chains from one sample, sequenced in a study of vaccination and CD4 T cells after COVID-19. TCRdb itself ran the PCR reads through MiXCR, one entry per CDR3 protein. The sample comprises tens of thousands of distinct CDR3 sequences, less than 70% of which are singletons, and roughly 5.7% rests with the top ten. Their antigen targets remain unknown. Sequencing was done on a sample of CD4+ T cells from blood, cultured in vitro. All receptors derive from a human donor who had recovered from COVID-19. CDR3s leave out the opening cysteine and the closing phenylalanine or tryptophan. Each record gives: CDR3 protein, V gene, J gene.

CDR3 protein: ASSPTSGGRDTQY; V gene: TRBV7-6; J gene: TRBJ2-3
CDR3 protein: ASRRLQGRGSNQPQH; V gene: TRBV6-1; J gene: TRBJ1-5
CDR3 protein: SAPRTSGSRETQY; V gene: TRBV20-1; J gene: TRBJ2-5
CDR3 protein: ASRGQTLVNTEAF; V gene: TRBV6-1; J gene: TRBJ1-1
CDR3 protein: ASSPLAVEETQY; V gene: TRBV18; J gene: TRBJ2-5
CDR3 protein: ASSLELSSYNEQF; V gene: TRBV5-1; J gene: TRBJ2-1
CDR3 protein: ASSYSFGVQETQY; V gene: TRBV6-5; J gene: TRBJ2-5
CDR3 protein: ASSYGQAYGYT; V gene: TRBV6-5; J gene: TRBJ1-2
CDR3 protein: ASSFQRRGYT; V gene: TRBV7-2; J gene: TRBJ1-2
CDR3 protein: ASSSPEARPINEQF; V gene: TRBV5-4; J gene: TRBJ2-1
CDR3 protein: AWSVDPIKQGHNPFSYEQY; V gene: TRBV30; J gene: TRBJ2-7
CDR3 protein: ASSSSPSVGGNTIY; V gene: TRBV7-8; J gene: TRBJ1-3
CDR3 protein: ASCGLNGPQH; V gene: TRBV28; J gene: TRBJ1-5
CDR3 protein: SASSGMSISDTQY; V gene: TRBV20-1; J gene: TRBJ2-3
CDR3 protein: ASSAQGFTEAF; V gene: TRBV5-1; J gene: TRBJ1-1
CDR3 protein: SARVASDLTYEQY; V gene: TRBV20-1; J gene: TRBJ2-7
CDR3 protein: ASSQEIAGNAEQY; V gene: TRBV4-2; J gene: TRBJ2-7
CDR3 protein: ASSTSSGRSHEQF; V gene: TRBV19; J gene: TRBJ2-1
CDR3 protein: ASSPETGYDEQY; V gene: TRBV5-1; J gene: TRBJ2-7
CDR3 protein: ASNARGSYNEQF; V gene: TRBV5-1; J gene: TRBJ2-1
CDR3 protein: ASSLVGPLNTGELF; V gene: TRBV7-2; J gene: TRBJ2-2
CDR3 protein: SAARQGTNYGYT; V gene: TRBV20-1; J gene: TRBJ1-2
CDR3 protein: ASRSNTEAF; V gene: TRBV11-3; J gene: TRBJ1-1
CDR3 protein: ASSTGQGAATGELF; V gene: TRBV12-3/TRBV12-4; J gene: TRBJ2-2
CDR3 protein: ASSSGRGTGEEGELF; V gene: TRBV19; J gene: TRBJ2-2
CDR3 protein: ASKPPDRFSYGYT; V gene: TRBV6-1; J gene: TRBJ1-2
CDR3 protein: ASSSRDGYYGYT; V gene: TRBV28; J gene: TRBJ1-2
CDR3 protein: ATRREGGVGYT; V gene: TRBV15; J gene: TRBJ1-2
CDR3 protein: ASGFLAGGPKVYNEQF; V gene: TRBV21-1; J gene: TRBJ2-1